Included here is one TCR beta chain sequence, with context. Its matching antigen is unknown. It was with a sample-barcoded 5' primer and a J-beta primer mix that a second PCR of roughly 6 to 11 cycles was run. Each cDNA molecule was tagged by a template-switch adaptor that had 12 random nucleotides. Via MiXCR, TCRdb re-called the 5' RACE reads, giving one row per CDR3 protein. The repertoire has hundreds of thousands of distinct CDR3 sequences, 62% of them found once; the top ten carry roughly a quarter. This sample was included in a study of blood T cells in healthy people across ages. Whole-study results and caveats: Because sorting was not performed, PBMCs prevented conclusive naive versus antigen-experienced comparison. Significant beta diversity loss was already apparent by age roughly 43, declining roughly linearly.

The V gene end was trimmed by 4 bases and the J gene end by 9 bases; junction bases not matched to a gene: 12. This CDR3 has 15 amino acids. Germline CDR1 reads LGHNA; CDR2 reads YNFKEQ. The TCR originated in a man aged 25-45 years in good health. The V gene is TRBV4-2, the J gene TRBJ2-1, with 7 nucleotides matching TRBD2. What was sequenced was blood. CDR3 DNA sequence: TGTGCCAGCAGCCCTCAAGAGATAGCGGGTGGTGAGCAGTTCTTC. It codes for CASSPQEIAGGEQFF.